Given below is one T cell receptor (beta chain) in context. What it recognizes is unknown. Assay used: immunoSEQ multiplex PCR; TCRdb lists only in-frame clones, some missing. The sample has 30,000 to 35,000 clones; 55% to 60% are singletons. These data belong to a study of a mutant IDH1 vaccine in newly diagnosed glioma. Study as a whole: Across weeks 1, 3, 5, 7, 11, 15, 19 and 23, patients received a vaccination each time, eight in all. Prior therapy was radiotherapy, temozolomide, or both; most received both.

Trimming took 4 bases from V and 4 from J; bases not matched to a gene: 5. CDR3 length equals 16 residues. Germline CDR1 reads LNHDA; CDR2 reads SQIVND (reference sequence). This sample's time point: week 5, during vaccination. Vaccination comprised doses that each held 300 ug of mutant IDH1 20-mer peptide, plus topical imiquimod. Diagnosis in the donors showed new WHO grade 3 or 4 astrocytomas that were IDH1-mutant and ATRX-lost. The gene calls are TRBV19 and TRBJ2-3; 13 positions match TRBD2. The sequenced sample was PBMCs, obtained from a glioma patient whose treatment included an IDH1 peptide vaccine. The TCR comes from a woman between 18 and 29 years old with glioma. The DNA for the CDR3 is TGTGCCAGTAGTAGAGGACTAGCGGGAGCTCCAGATACGCAGTATTTT. This codes for CASSRGLAGAPDTQYF.